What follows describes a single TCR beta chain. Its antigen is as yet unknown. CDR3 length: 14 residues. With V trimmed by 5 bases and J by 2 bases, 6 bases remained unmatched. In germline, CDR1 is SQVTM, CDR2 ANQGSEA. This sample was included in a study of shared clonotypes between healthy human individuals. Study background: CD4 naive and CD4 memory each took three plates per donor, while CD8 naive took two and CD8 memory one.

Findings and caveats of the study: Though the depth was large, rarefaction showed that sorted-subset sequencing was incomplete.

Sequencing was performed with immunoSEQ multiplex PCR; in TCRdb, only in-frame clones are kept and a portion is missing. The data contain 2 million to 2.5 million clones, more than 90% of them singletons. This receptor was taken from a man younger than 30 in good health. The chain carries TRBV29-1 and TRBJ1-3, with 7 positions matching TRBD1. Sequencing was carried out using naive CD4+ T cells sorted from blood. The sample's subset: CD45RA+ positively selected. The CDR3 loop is CSVSGTATGNTIYF. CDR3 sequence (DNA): TGCAGCGTTTCCGGGACAGCGACTGGAAACACCATATATTTT.